Described below is a single TCR beta chain sequence and its context. V shed 4 bases and J 0 bases; nucleotides not matched to a gene: 15. CDR3 length: 20 amino acids. Germline loops: CDR1 LNHDA, CDR2 SQIVND (reference sequence). The protocol was immunoSEQ multiplex PCR, while the TCRdb copy is restricted to in-frame clones and leaves out a portion. The sample records tens of thousands of clones, around 92% being singletons. The data originate from a study of T cell changes during pregnancy in multiple sclerosis. This TCR was sampled from a female donor with multiple sclerosis, enrolled in a pregnancy study. The V call is TRBV19, the J call TRBJ1-6; 7 nucleotides align to TRBD1. The source was peripheral blood, collected before pregnancy. CDR3 sequence reads: CASSTQQGIEGGSYNSPLHF. In DNA, the CDR3 is TGTGCCAGTAGTACACAACAGGGGATCGAAGGAGGCTCCTATAATTCACCCCTCCACTTT.